This T cell receptor beta chain was captured by sequencing in a study of T-cell memory formation after mild COVID-19 (dated by TCRdb to the early 2020s). About the full investigation: Most TCR sequence clusters were specific to one of the two donors. T-cell clones expanding and contracting after mild COVID-19 in two donors were tracked by longitudinal TCRalpha and TCRbeta repertoire sequencing. Two young, previously healthy adult volunteers, one female and one male, were included in the cohort.

Ficoll-Paque density gradient centrifugation was the method used to isolate PBMCs. The CDR3 runs 14 amino acids, cysteine and phenylalanine included. The DNA shown is the 42-base CDR3, in frame from base 1. V lost 2 bases and J lost 8 bases, and the count of bases not matched to a germline gene is 4. The germline V gene provides CDR1 SNHLY and CDR2 FYNNEI. General study outcomes and caveats: Some responding clones were found in pre-infection memory, which suggests that pre-existing cross-reactive memory T cells took part in the SARS-CoV-2 response. The second-wave clones that peaked on day 37 were not confirmed to be SARS-CoV-2 specific. Only a couple of mild cases were covered in the study, and larger cohorts including severe cases with pre-infection samples were considered necessary. Clones that contracted from day 15 to 85 showed balanced CD4/CD8 phenotypes, whereas a second wave of clones that expanded from day 15 to 37 leaned towards CD4+. Contracting CD4+ clones were found mainly in CM and EM memory subsets, while CD8+ clones were enriched in EMRA.

On this clonotype: Its recognized antigen is unknown. The record has no base qualities; no much larger clone is one base away.

For sequencing, an Illumina NovaSeq 6000 was employed. TCRalpha and TCRbeta cDNA libraries were built by 5'RACE with constant-segment primers, adding sample barcodes and unique molecular identifiers. Trizol reagent was used to extract RNA from every sample. Libraries were amplified in two PCR steps, with a second sample barcode and Illumina TruSeq adapters added in the second step. Libraries were sequenced on an Illumina NovaSeq with 2 x 150 bp paired-end reads. The paper's processing steps were these. With migec v1.2.7, reads were demultiplexed and then collapsed into UMI-guided consensus sequences. With mixcr v2.1.11, UMI consensuses were aligned to TRA and TRB V and J templates and assembled into clonotypes. A clonotype was counted as expanded or contracted only if both edgeR and NoisET called the change significant, with noise models trained on biological replicates. edgeR calls used a false discovery rate-adjusted p below 0.01 and a log2 fold-change threshold of 1. PCA with hierarchical clustering of max-normalized trajectories of the 1000 most abundant clonotypes was used as exploratory dynamics analysis. Separately sequenced CD4+ and CD8+ repertoires were used to assign a CD4 or CD8 phenotype to each responding clone. Starting from the raw public reads, TCRdb applied fastp trimming at Q25, assembled clones with MiXCR and retained in-frame beta chains. Every entry covers one CDR3 protein and lists the most common genes and DNA from its rows. These V and J calls derive from TCRdb rather than the authors' analysis. Here the sample has some 320,000 distinct CDR3 sequences; around 15% occur a single time. The ten largest clones capture 20% to 25% of the sample.

The material sequenced was PBMCs or a T cell subset sorted from them (not recorded which). The TCR originated in a man younger than 35 who had mild COVID-19 (a few samples of this study predate the infection). The sample titles of this study are shuffled in the database, so cell type and time point are left out; the donor was told from shared clones. Here the chain combines TRBV2 and TRBJ1-2, with TRBD1 identical over 11 junction bases. The DNA sequence is TGTGCCAGCAGTGAAAGGACAGGGGGCCTAGGCTACACCTTC. This encodes CASSERTGGLGYTF.